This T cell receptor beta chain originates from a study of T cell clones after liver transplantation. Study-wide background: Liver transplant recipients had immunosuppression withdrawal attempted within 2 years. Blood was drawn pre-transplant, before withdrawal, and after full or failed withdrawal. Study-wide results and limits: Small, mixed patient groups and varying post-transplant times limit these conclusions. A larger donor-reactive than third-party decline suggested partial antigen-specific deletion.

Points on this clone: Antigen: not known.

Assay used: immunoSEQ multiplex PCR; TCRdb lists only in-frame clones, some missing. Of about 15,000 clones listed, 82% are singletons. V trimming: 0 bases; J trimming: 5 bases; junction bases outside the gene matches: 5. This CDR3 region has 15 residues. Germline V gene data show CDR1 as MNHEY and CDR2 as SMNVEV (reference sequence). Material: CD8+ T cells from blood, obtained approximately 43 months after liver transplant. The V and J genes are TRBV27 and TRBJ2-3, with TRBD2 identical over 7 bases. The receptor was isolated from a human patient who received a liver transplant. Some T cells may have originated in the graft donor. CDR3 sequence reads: CASSLSAGVGDTQYF. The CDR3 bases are TGTGCCAGCAGTTTATCGGCGGGAGTGGGAGATACGCAGTATTTT.